This T cell receptor beta chain was identified during a study of T cell changes during pregnancy in multiple sclerosis. Clones were sequenced by immunoSEQ multiplex PCR, and TCRdb holds only the in-frame ones, with some missing. The data hold about 44,000 clones, with about nine tenths observed a single time. Germline V lookup: CDR1 SGHRS, CDR2 YFSETQ. The CDR3 consists of 17 residues. Between the trimmed V and J ends, which lost 4 bases and 7 bases, there was a span of 21 bases. The input for sequencing was CD4+ T cells from peripheral blood mononuclear cells, taken in the first trimester of pregnancy. The clonotype was recovered from a female donor with multiple sclerosis, enrolled in a pregnancy study. J is TRBJ1-6 and V is TRBV5-1; D is undetermined. The CDR3 region is CASSLSGAARLNSPLHF. In DNA, the CDR3 is TGCGCCAGCAGCCTATCGGGAGCCGCCCGCCTAAATTCACCCCTCCACTTT.